Following are 4 T cell receptor beta chains from one sample sequenced in a study of OX40 agonist ivuxolimab in advanced cancers. The library was built by means of the immunoSEQ multiplex PCR assay. Entries here come from immuneACCESS through TCRdb and include only in-frame sequences with V and J called. Some clones fail to appear in such tables; in the studies checked, an unresolved V gene covers under half of the shortfall, and the cause of the remainder is unknown. Present in this sample are approximately 70,000 clones, roughly nine tenths of which were seen just once. Roughly 0.79% of the sample belongs to the ten largest clones. The sequencing here drew on CD4+ or CD8+ T cells sorted from blood, taken in a trial of the OX40 agonist ivuxolimab. Every receptor here comes from an adult with an advanced solid tumor such as melanoma, head and neck, liver or kidney cancer.

This sequence joins TRBV9 and TRBJ2-1, with TRBD2 matching over 8 bases. Germline lookup yields CDR1 SGDLS and CDR2 YYNGEE. With V trimmed by 4 bases and J by 7 bases, 13 bases remained unmatched. This CDR3 comprises 16 residues. CDR3 DNA sequence: TGTGCCAGCAGCACCACGCCCCTCGGGGGGGGGAATGAGCAGTTCTTC. Translated, it gives CASSTTPLGGGNEQFF.

This chain connects TRBV19 to TRBJ1-5; TRBD1 matches at 9 bases. The CDR3 is 15 residues long. The ends lost 7 bases at V and 5 bases at J; junction bases unmatched: 9. Germline V gene lookup returns CDR1 LNHDA and CDR2 SQIVND (reference sequence). DNA for the CDR3: TGTGCCAGTAATGATCCGGGACAGGGTTATCAGCCCCAGCATTTT. Its protein is CASNDPGQGYQPQHF.

The V gene is TRBV2, the J gene TRBJ2-7; TRBD1 aligns across 10 bases. The trim removed 5 bases at V and 2 bases at J, leaving 6 bases unmatched. The CDR3 extends over 15 amino acids. The germline gives CDR1 SNHLY, CDR2 FYNNEI. CDR3 nucleotide sequence: TGTGCCAGCAGTCCCCGGACAGGGGGACCCTACGAGCAGTACTTC. Residues: CASSPRTGGPYEQYF.

The V and J genes are TRBV5-1 and TRBJ1-5; maybe TRBD1 (5 bases). This CDR3 has 15 amino acids. V was trimmed by 4 bases and J by 7 bases, leaving 18 bases between them. Germline assignment: CDR1 SGHRS and CDR2 YFSETQ. CDR3 nucleotide sequence: TGCGCCAGCAGCCCCCGGGGCCTCGTGGGGCAGCCCCAGCATTTT. Its translation: CASSPRGLVGQPQHF.